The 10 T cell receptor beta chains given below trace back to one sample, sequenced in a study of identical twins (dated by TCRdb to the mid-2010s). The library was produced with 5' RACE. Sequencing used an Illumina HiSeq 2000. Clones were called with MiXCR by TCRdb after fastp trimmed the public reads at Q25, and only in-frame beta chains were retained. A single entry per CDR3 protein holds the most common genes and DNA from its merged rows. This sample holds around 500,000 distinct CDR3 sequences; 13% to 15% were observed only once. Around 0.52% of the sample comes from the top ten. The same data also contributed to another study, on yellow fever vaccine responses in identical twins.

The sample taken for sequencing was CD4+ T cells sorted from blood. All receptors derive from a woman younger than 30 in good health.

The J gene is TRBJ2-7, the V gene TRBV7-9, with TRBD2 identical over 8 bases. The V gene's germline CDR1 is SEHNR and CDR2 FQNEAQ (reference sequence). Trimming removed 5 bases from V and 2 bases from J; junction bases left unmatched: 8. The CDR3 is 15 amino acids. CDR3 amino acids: CASSPTREGPYEQYF. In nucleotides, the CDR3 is TGTGCCAGCAGCCCCACCCGGGAGGGTCCCTACGAGCAGTACTTC.

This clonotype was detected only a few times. CDR3 DNA sequence: TGCGCCAGCAGCGTAGGACGGACTACTGAAGCTTTCTTT. It encodes CASSVGRTTEAFF. V is TRBV5-1 and J is TRBJ1-1; D gene ambiguous. The germline gives CDR1 SGHRS, CDR2 YFSETQ. V lost 4 bases to trimming and J lost 5 bases, with 12 bases between them. This CDR3 is built from 13 residues.

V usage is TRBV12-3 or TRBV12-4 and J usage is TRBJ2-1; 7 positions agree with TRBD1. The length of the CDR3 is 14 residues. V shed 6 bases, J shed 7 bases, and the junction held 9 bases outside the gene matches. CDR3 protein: CASSRNRGLNEQFF. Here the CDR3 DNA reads TGTGCCAGCAGCCGTAACAGGGGTCTGAATGAGCAGTTCTTC.

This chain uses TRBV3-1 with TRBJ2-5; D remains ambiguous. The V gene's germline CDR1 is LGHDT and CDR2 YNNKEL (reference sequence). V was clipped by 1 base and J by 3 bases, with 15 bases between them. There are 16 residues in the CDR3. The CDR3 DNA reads TGTGCCAGCAGCCAAGCTTCCGTGCAATCGGAAGAGACCCAGTACTTC. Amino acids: CASSQASVQSEETQYF.

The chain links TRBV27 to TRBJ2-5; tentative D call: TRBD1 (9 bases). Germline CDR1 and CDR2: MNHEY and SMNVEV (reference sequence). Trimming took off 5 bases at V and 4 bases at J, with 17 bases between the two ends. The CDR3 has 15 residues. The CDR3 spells CASSREGQGGETQYF. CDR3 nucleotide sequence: TGTGCCAGCAGTCGGGAGGGACAGGGAGGAGAGACCCAGTACTTC.

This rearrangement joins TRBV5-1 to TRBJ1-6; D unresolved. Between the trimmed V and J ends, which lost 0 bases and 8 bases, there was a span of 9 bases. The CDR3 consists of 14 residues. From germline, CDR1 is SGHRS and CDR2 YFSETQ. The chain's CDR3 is CASSLGNGDSPLHF. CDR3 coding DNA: TGCGCCAGCAGCTTGGGAAACGGTGATTCACCCCTCCACTTT.

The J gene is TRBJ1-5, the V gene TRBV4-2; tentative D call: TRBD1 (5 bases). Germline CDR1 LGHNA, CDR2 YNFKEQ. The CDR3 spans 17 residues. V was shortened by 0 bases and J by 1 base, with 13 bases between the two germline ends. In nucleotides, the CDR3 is TGTGCCAGCAGCCAAGATCTTACAGGATCAAGCAATCAGCCCCAGCATTTT. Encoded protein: CASSQDLTGSSNQPQHF.

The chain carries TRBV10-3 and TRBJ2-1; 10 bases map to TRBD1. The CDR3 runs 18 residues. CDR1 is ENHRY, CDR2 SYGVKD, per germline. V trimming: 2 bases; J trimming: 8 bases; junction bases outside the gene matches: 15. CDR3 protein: CAISEPTRRDRGSYEQFF. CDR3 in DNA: TGTGCCATCAGTGAGCCGACCCGCCGGGACAGGGGCTCGTATGAGCAGTTCTTC.

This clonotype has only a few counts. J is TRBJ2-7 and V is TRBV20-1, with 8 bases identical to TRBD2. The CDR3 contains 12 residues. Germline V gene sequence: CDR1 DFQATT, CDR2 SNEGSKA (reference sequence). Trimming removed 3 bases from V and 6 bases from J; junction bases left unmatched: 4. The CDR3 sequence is CSARGLEVEQYF. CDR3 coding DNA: TGCAGTGCTAGGGGACTAGAAGTCGAGCAGTACTTC.

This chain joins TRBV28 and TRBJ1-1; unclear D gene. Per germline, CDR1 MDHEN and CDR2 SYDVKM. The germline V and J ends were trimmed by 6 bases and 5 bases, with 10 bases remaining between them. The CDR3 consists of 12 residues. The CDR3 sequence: CASRHTETEAFF. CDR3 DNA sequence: TGTGCCAGCAGACATACTGAAACTGAAGCTTTCTTT.